This T cell receptor beta chain was documented in a study of blood T cell repertoires in COVID-19. At the level of the study: Sites in the United States, Italy and Spain provided acute and convalescent COVID-19 samples.

This CDR3 is built from 15 residues. Germline V gene data show CDR1 as SGHAT and CDR2 as FQNNGV. Trimming pared 2 bases from V and 5 bases from J, leaving 14 bases between. Original analysis: Amplification of reference gene primers was used by the study to estimate nucleated cell counts. Clones were read by immunoSEQ multiplex PCR, and TCRdb kept only the in-frame ones, dropping some. V and J calls and clone size are those listed in that table; D and trimming were worked out from the DNA. This table has about 350,000 clones, about 88% appearing once. The TCR sequence derives from a woman in her twenties or thirties who had recovered from COVID-19. The chain recombines TRBV11-2 with TRBJ2-3, with TRBD2 as a possible D gene (6 bases). Material for sequencing was PBMCs or T cells enriched from blood (not recorded which). CDR3 loop: CASSLHGQGGDTQYF. For the CDR3, the DNA is TGTGCCAGCAGCTTACATGGGCAGGGAGGAGATACGCAGTATTTT. The full variable domain, completed using reference TRBV11-2 and TRBJ2-3, is EAGVAQSPRYKIIEKRQSVAFWCNPISGHATLYWYQQILGQGPKLLIQFQNNGVVDDSQLPKDRFSAERLKGVDSTLKIQPAKLEDSAVYLCASSLHGQGGDTQYFGPGTRLTVL.